This is a list of T cell receptor beta chains from one sample in a study of neoadjuvant anti-PD-1 for oral cavity cancer. Profiled with immunoSEQ multiplex PCR; TCRdb holds only in-frame clones, not every one. Of about 20,000 clones listed, approximately 70% are singletons. The sequenced sample was PBMCs, obtained before nivolumab (anti-PD-1) treatment. The receptors originated from a person between 35 and 79 years old with oral cavity squamous cell carcinoma. The conserved cysteine and the conserved F or W are not part of the CDR3 here. The listing skips clone size in some rows; elsewhere it reads once, few, many or a size class.

CDR3: ASSGQGLQPQH
V: TRBV6-1
size: .

CDR3: SARTEAF
V: TRBV20-1
size: .

CDR3: ASSTQGVVNEQF
V: TRBV7-8
size: .

CDR3: ASSLEANSGNTIY
V: TRBV5-8
size: once

CDR3: ASSAPSMGVRETQY
V: TRBV25-1
size: .

CDR3: ASSLATGWNGYT
V: TRBV5-1
size: .

CDR3: ACQGISSTDTQY
V: TRBV30
size: .

CDR3: ASSETGGIDTQY
V: TRBV6-4
size: .

CDR3: ASSPRPEGEQF
V: TRBV7-9
size: once

CDR3: AWRPRTSGTLYNEQF
V: TRBV30
size: few

CDR3: ASSSPGTDNEKLF
V: TRBV7-8
size: .

CDR3: ASSKGSGNTIY
V: TRBV25-1
size: once

CDR3: ASRWEVRDNEQF
V: TRBV28
size: few

CDR3: ASSSTGRADTQY
V: TRBV5-5
size: .

CDR3: ASSDRGDQPQH
V: TRBV19
size: .

CDR3: SVASSPREETQY
V: TRBV29-1
size: .

CDR3: ASSEGVGLETQY
V: TRBV6-1
size: .

CDR3: ASSETGLGYEQY
V: TRBV6-1
size: .

CDR3: ASSEASQGRNIQY
V: TRBV6-1
size: .

CDR3: ASRASRDRAETQY
V: TRBV2
size: .

CDR3: ASSSFVEQY
V: TRBV5-6
size: .

CDR3: AWSLRTTSAGELF
V: TRBV30
size: .

CDR3: ASSAGSGSYNEQF
V: TRBV11-3
size: few

CDR3: ASRPGATNEKLF
V: TRBV6-1
size: .

CDR3: ASRSLGGNTGELF
V: TRBV13
size: .

CDR3: ASSIEGDTGELF
V: TRBV19
size: .

CDR3: ASSLQPGSLETQY
V: TRBV5-1
size: once

CDR3: ASSTYGVPGDTEAF
V: TRBV5-4
size: .

CDR3: ASSPGLAGDETQY
V: TRBV5-1
size: .

CDR3: ASSQGHFQETQY
V: TRBV4-2
size: .

CDR3: ASSAGTSGSYYEQY
V: TRBV10-1
size: once

CDR3: ASSYNQGVNTEAF
V: TRBV14
size: .

CDR3: ASSMIRQTNTEAF
V: TRBV19
size: once

CDR3: ASRKWTVDYGYT
V: TRBV5-1
size: .

CDR3: ASSLGPGYEQY
V: TRBV11-2
size: .

CDR3: ASSLGGGGYGYT
V: TRBV28
size: .

CDR3: ASSRNRGNQPQH
V: TRBV19
size: .